The text below deals with one T cell receptor beta chain. CDR3 length: 14 residues. With 5 bases clipped from V and 6 bases from J, the junction kept 8 bases outside the gene matches. CDR1 and CDR2 (germline): SGHAT, FQNNGV. Clones were sequenced by immunoSEQ multiplex PCR, and TCRdb holds only the in-frame ones, with some missing. This sample yields approximately 150,000 clones, of which 90% to 95% are seen a single time; roughly 0.7% belongs to the top ten. These data are taken from a study of control samples from healthy donors and cancer patients. The receptor's source is a woman aged 30 to 39 in good health. Sequencing input: blood. V usage is TRBV11-2 and J usage is TRBJ1-2; TRBD1 matches 8 bases. CDR3 DNA sequence: TGTGCCAGCAGCATTGTCGGGACAGGTGATGGCTACACCTTC. It codes for CASSIVGTGDGYTF.